The 9 T cell receptor beta chains listed next were all sequenced from one sample in a study of blood T cell repertoires in COVID-19 (dated by TCRdb to about 2020). The protocol used for the library was the immunoSEQ multiplex PCR assay. TCRdb obtained this table from immuneACCESS and retained in-frame rearrangements with V and J assigned. These tables miss some clones; where compared with another copy, unresolved V genes account for less than half of the shortfall, and the remainder is unexplained. For this sample the table gives around 470,000 clones, of which 75% to 90% were detected only once. The ten largest clones add up to roughly 1% of the sample. Specimen: peripheral blood. The receptors originated from a young man with COVID-19, enrolled during active disease.

The genes are TRBV2 and TRBJ2-5; 8 positions agree with TRBD2. CDR1 SNHLY and CDR2 FYNNEI come from the germline V gene. This CDR3 contains 13 residues. V lost 8 bases and J lost 2; bases outside the gene matches: 4. CDR3 in amino acids: CASQRGIQETQYF. CDR3 bases: TGTGCCAGCCAGCGGGGGATACAAGAGACCCAGTACTTC.

This chain uses TRBV7-9 with TRBJ2-3; a weak D match, TRBD2 (6 bases). The germline V gene has CDR1 SEHNR and CDR2 FQNEAQ (reference sequence). The length of the CDR3 is 15 residues. V was clipped by 5 bases and J by 7 bases, with 19 bases between them. CDR3 DNA: TGTGCCAGCAGCCTTAGCGGCTCCTCCCCAAATACGCAGTATTTT. Its protein product is CASSLSGSSPNTQYF.

This chain links TRBV4-1 with TRBJ2-7; possibly TRBD1 for D (5 bases). Germline CDR1 reads MGHRA; CDR2 reads YSYEKL. The V and J ends lost 3 bases and 3 bases respectively, with 15 bases between them. The CDR3 spans 15 residues. The CDR3 loop is CASSQTQGPFYEQYF. DNA for the CDR3: TGCGCCAGCAGCCAGACGCAGGGCCCGTTCTACGAGCAGTACTTC.

This chain uses TRBV29-1 with TRBJ1-1, with D maybe TRBD1 (6 bases). Germline CDR1 and CDR2: SQVTM and ANQGSEA. The V gene lost 3 bases and the J gene lost 11 bases, with 13 bases spanning the gap. This CDR3 has 11 residues. CDR3 bases: TGCAGCGTTGACGCGGGGGCCGATGCTTTCTTT. Amino acids: CSVDAGADAFF.

The CDR3 loop is CASSRDSGTAKETQYF. The CDR3 coding sequence is TGTGCCAGCTCACGGGATTCCGGGACAGCTAAAGAGACCCAGTACTTC. This chain links TRBV18 with TRBJ2-5; 7 bases are a match to TRBD1. The CDR3 has 16 residues. The V gene's germline CDR1 is KGHSH and CDR2 LQKENI. Trimming at V came to 4 bases and at J to 3 bases, leaving 11 bases not matched to a gene.

The chain has TRBV19 and TRBJ2-7; 9 nucleotides match TRBD2. The V gene's germline CDR1 is LNHDA and CDR2 SQIVND (reference sequence). The V segment lost 1 base and the J segment 2 bases; nucleotides outside the gene matches: 6. This CDR3 spans 16 amino acids. The CDR3 spells CASSIGLAETTYEQYF. In DNA, the CDR3 is TGTGCCAGTAGTATAGGACTAGCGGAAACAACCTACGAGCAGTACTTC.

J is TRBJ2-2 and V is TRBV3-1 (or the pseudogene TRBV3-2); 8 nucleotides line up with TRBD2. The CDR3 is 16 residues long. Per the germline V gene, CDR1 is LGHDT and CDR2 is YNNKEL (reference sequence). The V gene end was trimmed by 1 base and the J gene end by 5 bases; junction bases not matched to a gene: 6. The CDR3 protein is CASSQGFSGATGELFF. CDR3 in DNA: TGTGCCAGCAGCCAAGGGTTTAGCGGGGCTACCGGGGAGCTGTTTTTT.

The rearrangement uses TRBV5-1 and TRBJ2-2, with TRBD2 as a possible D gene (6 bases). V was trimmed by 6 bases and J by 1 base, leaving 10 bases between them. This CDR3 region has 14 residues. Germline V gene sequence: CDR1 SGHRS, CDR2 YFSETQ. As DNA, the CDR3 is TGCGCCAGCACCCGGGACTTGAACACCGGGGAGCTGTTTTTT. Translated, it gives CASTRDLNTGELFF. The full variable domain, with the rest looked up from reference TRBV5-1 and TRBJ2-2, is KAGVTQTPRYLIKTRGQQVTLSCSPISGHRSVSWYQQTPGQGLQFLFEYFSETQRNKGNFPGRFSGRQFSNSRSEMNVSTLELGDSALYLCASTRDLNTGELFFGEGSRLTVL.

This chain links TRBV7-9 with TRBJ1-5; possible D gene TRBD1, 5 bases. Trimming cost V 1 base and J 0 bases, with 13 bases left between them. The CDR3 totals 17 residues. The germline V gene has CDR1 SEHNR and CDR2 FQNEAQ (reference sequence). CDR3 coding DNA: TGTGCCAGCAGCTTAGGAAGACAGCCGAATAGCAATCAGCCCCAGCATTTT. The encoded protein is CASSLGRQPNSNQPQHF.